This T cell receptor (beta chain) was obtained from a study of blood T cells in healthy people across ages. With a J-beta primer mix and a sample-barcoded 5' primer, a second PCR ran 7 to 11 cycles. MiXCR, applied by TCRdb to the 5' RACE reads, yields one record per CDR3 protein. The data show 1.5 million to 2 million distinct CDR3 sequences, 40% to 55% seen once. V was shortened by 2 bases and J by 8 bases, with 17 bases between the two germline ends. Germline V lookup: CDR1 MNHEY, CDR2 SMNVEV (reference sequence). The CDR3 has 15 residues. The sample taken for sequencing was blood. The receptor's source is a woman in her thirties or forties in good health. V is TRBV27 and J is TRBJ2-3; perhaps TRBD2 as D (6 bases). CDR3 coding DNA: TGTGCCAGCAGTTTAAGTTCGATGAGGGGAGGTACGCAGTATTTT. Translated: CASSLSSMRGGTQYF.